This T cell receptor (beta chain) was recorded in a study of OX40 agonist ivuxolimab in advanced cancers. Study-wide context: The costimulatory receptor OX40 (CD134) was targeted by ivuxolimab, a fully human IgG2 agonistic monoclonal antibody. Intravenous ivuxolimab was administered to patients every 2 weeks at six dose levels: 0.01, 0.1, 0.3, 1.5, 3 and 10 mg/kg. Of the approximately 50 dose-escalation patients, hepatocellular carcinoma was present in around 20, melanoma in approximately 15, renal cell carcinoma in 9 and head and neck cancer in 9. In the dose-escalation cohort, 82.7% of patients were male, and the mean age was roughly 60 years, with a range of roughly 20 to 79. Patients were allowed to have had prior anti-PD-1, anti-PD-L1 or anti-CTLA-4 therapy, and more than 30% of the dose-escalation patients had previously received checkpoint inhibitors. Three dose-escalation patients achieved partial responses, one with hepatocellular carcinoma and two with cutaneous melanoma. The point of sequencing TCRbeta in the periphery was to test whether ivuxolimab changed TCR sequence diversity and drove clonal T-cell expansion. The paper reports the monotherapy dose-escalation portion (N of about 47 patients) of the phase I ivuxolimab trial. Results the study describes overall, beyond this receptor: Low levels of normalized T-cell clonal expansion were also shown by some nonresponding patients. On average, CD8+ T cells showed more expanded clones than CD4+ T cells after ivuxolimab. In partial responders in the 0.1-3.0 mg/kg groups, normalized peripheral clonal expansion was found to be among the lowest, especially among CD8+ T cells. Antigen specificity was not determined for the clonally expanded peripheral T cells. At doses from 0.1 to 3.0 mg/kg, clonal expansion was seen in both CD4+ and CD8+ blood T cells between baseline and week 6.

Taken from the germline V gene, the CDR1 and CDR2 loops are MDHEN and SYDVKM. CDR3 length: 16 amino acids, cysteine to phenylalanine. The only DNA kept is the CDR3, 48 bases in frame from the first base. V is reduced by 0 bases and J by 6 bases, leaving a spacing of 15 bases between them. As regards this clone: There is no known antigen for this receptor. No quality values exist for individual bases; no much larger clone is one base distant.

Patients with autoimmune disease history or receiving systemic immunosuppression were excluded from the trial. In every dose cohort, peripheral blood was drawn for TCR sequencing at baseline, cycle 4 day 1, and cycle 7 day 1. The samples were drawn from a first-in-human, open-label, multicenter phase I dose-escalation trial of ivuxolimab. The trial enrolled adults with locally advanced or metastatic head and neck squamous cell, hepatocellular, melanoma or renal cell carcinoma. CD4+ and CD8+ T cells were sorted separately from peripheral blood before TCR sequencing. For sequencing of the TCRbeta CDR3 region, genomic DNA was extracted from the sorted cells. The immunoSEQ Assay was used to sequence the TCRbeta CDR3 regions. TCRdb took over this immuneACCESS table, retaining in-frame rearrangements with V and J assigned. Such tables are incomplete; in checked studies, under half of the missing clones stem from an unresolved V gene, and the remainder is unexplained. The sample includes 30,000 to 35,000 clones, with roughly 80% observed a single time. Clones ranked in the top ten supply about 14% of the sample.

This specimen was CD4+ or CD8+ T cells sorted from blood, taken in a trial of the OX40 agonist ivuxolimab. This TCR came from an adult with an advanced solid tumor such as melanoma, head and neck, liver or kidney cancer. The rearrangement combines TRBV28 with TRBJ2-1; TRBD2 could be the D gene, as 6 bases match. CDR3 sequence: CASSLWGGGSGNEQFF. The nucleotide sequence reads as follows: TGTGCCAGCAGTTTATGGGGGGGTGGAAGCGGCAATGAGCAGTTCTTC.